Presented here are 32 T cell receptor beta chains from one specimen sequenced in a study of T cell clones after liver transplantation (dated by TCRdb to about 2019). The library relied on the immunoSEQ multiplex PCR assay. This is the immuneACCESS table as TCRdb keeps it, with only in-frame sequences that have V and J called. A part of the clones is gone; compared with another copy, unresolved V genes explain less than half, and the rest is unexplained. This sample comprises about 11,000 clones, 70% to 75% of them detected only once. Roughly 23% of the sample comes from the top ten. The starting material was CD4+ T cells from blood, obtained 30 to 34 months after liver transplant. Receptors originate from a human patient who received a liver transplant. After a transplant, not all T cells may be the patient's own; some may come from the graft donor.

The V call is TRBV5-6, the J call TRBJ1-2, with D possibly TRBD1 on 6 matching bases. Trimming pared 3 bases from V and 3 bases from J, leaving 12 bases between. Germline CDR1 is SGHDT and CDR2 is YYEEEE. This CDR3 contains 14 residues. The CDR3 loop reads CASSWTSGDYGYTF. CDR3 DNA sequence: TGTGCCAGCAGCTGGACGTCAGGGGACTATGGCTACACCTTC. Full variable domain (remainder filled in from reference TRBV5-6 and TRBJ1-2): DAGVTQSPTHLIKTRGQQVTLRCSPKSGHDTVSWYQQALGQGPQFIFQYYEEEERQRGNFPDRFSGHQFPNYSSELNVNALLLGDSALYLCASSWTSGDYGYTFGSGTRLTVV.

The chain joins TRBV6-5 to TRBJ1-1; the D gene is possibly TRBD1 (6 bases). Trimming pared 4 bases from V and 2 bases from J, leaving 17 bases between. The CDR3 contains 16 residues. CDR1 and CDR2 (germline): MNHEY, SVGAGI. The CDR3 region is CASSSFPGQLNTEAFF. The CDR3, as DNA: TGTGCCAGCAGTTCTTTTCCCGGACAGCTCAACACTGAAGCTTTCTTT.

This clone has just one count. V usage is TRBV6-5 and J usage is TRBJ2-2, with D possibly being TRBD1 or TRBD2 (5 bases each). The CDR3 loop spans 16 amino acids. The V gene's germline CDR1 is MNHEY and CDR2 SVGAGI. V was clipped by 2 bases and J by 2 bases, with 12 bases between them. The CDR3 DNA reads as TGTGCCAGCAGTTACAGGACGGGACCTAACACCGGGGAGCTGTTTTTT. Its protein product is CASSYRTGPNTGELFF.

This rearrangement joins TRBV11-2 to TRBJ2-3, with D perhaps TRBD2 (6 bases). Per germline, CDR1 SGHAT and CDR2 FQNNGV. CDR3 length: 15 residues. Trimming left V 1 base short and J 4 bases short, with 12 bases between. CDR3 residues: CASSLVSGEADTQYF. CDR3 sequence (DNA): TGTGCCAGCAGCTTAGTTTCGGGAGAGGCAGATACGCAGTATTTT.

This clone was counted between two and nine times. The CDR3 is CATSRDRSGRYNEQFF. The CDR3 bases are TGTGCCACCAGCAGAGATCGGTCAGGTCGCTACAATGAGCAGTTCTTC. The chain employs TRBV15 and TRBJ2-1; no reliable D call. The CDR3 totals 16 residues. The germline V gene has CDR1 LNHNV and CDR2 YYDKDF (reference sequence). The V gene lost 0 bases and the J gene lost 3 bases, with 12 bases spanning the gap.

The rearrangement uses TRBV27 and TRBJ2-1; D is uncertain. Germline loops: CDR1 MNHEY, CDR2 SMNVEV (reference sequence). This CDR3 has 13 residues. Trimming pared 3 bases from V and 7 bases from J, leaving 10 bases between. The CDR3, as DNA: TGTGCCAGCAGTTTGATTAAAGGGAATGAGCAGTTCTTC. Encoded protein: CASSLIKGNEQFF.

The V gene is TRBV14, the J gene TRBJ1-2; D gene unclear. CDR3 length: 12 residues. CDR1 and CDR2 (germline): SGHDN, FVKESK. Trimming took off 5 bases at V and 3 bases at J, with 7 bases between the two ends. The chain's CDR3 is CASSLDDYGYTF. CDR3 sequence (DNA): TGTGCCAGCAGCTTAGATGACTATGGCTACACCTTC.

The rearrangement joins TRBV2 to TRBJ2-5; perhaps TRBD2 as D (6 bases). Germline-derived CDR1 and CDR2 are SNHLY and FYNNEI. V shed 6 bases and J shed 1 base, with 12 bases lying between them. This CDR3 spans 14 amino acids. DNA of the CDR3: TGTGCCAGCAGGGAGGGACGGATCCAAGAGACCCAGTACTTC. Its translation: CASREGRIQETQYF.

V is TRBV6-5 and J is TRBJ2-3, with unresolved D. Trimming stripped 8 bases from V and 1 base from J, with 16 bases between. The V gene's germline CDR1 is MNHEY and CDR2 SVGAGI. The CDR3 covers 15 residues. CDR3 sequence reads: CASQHSESRTDTQYF. DNA of the CDR3: TGTGCCAGCCAACACAGCGAGTCTCGCACAGATACGCAGTATTTT.

The chain couples TRBV5-1 to TRBJ1-1; 12 bases are a match to TRBD1. Germline-derived CDR1 and CDR2 are SGHRS and YFSETQ. Trimming at V came to 0 bases and at J to 1 base, leaving 7 bases not matched to a gene. CDR3 length: 18 amino acids. CDR3 in DNA: TGCGCCAGCAGCTTGGGAGGGACAGGGGGCGAGTGGAACACTGAAGCTTTCTTT. Its protein is CASSLGGTGGEWNTEAFF.

This clone has only a few counts. The chain employs TRBV5-8 and TRBJ1-1; D possibly corresponds to TRBD1 (6 bases). CDR1 is SGHTS and CDR2 is YDEGEE in the germline V gene. This CDR3 contains 13 residues. Trimming left V 4 bases short and J 1 base short, with 8 bases between. As DNA, the CDR3 is TGTGCCAGCAGCCCGACAGGGAACACTGAAGCTTTCTTT. Translated: CASSPTGNTEAFF.

V usage is TRBV19 and J usage is TRBJ1-5; possible D gene TRBD1, 6 bases. V dropped 6 bases and J dropped 0 bases, with 12 bases sitting between them. Germline V lookup: CDR1 LNHDA, CDR2 SQIVND (reference sequence). CDR3 length: 15 amino acids. The CDR3 loop is CASRQGTYSNQPQHF. The CDR3 DNA follows: TGTGCCAGTAGGCAGGGGACTTATAGCAATCAGCCCCAGCATTTT.

This rearrangement joins TRBV27 to TRBJ1-4, with D possibly matching TRBD1 (5 bases). The germline V gene has CDR1 MNHEY and CDR2 SMNVEV (reference sequence). The CDR3 is 13 amino acids. V lost 7 bases and J lost 6, with 12 bases in between. The CDR3 protein is CASTRLGDEKLFF. CDR3 DNA: TGTGCCAGCACTCGGTTAGGGGATGAAAAACTGTTTTTT.

The chain uses TRBV28 and TRBJ2-2; the D gene is possibly TRBD1 (5 bases). The germline V gene encodes CDR1 MDHEN and CDR2 SYDVKM. This CDR3 comprises 15 residues. Trimming took 4 bases from V and 0 from J, leaving 9 bases between them. CDR3 sequence reads: CASSYSTANTGELFF. CDR3 sequence (DNA): TGTGCCAGCAGTTACTCGACAGCGAACACCGGGGAGCTGTTTTTT.

The V gene is TRBV6-1, the J gene TRBJ2-1; 12 bases are shared with TRBD2. The ends lost 3 bases at V and 7 bases at J; junction bases unmatched: 7. The CDR3 contains 16 residues. The germline CDR1 and CDR2 sequences are MNHNS and SASEGT. The CDR3 loop is CASSETSGRSGNEQFF. The DNA of the CDR3 is TGTGCCAGCAGTGAGACTAGCGGGAGATCCGGGAATGAGCAGTTCTTC.

The chain joins TRBV11-2 to TRBJ2-5; D possibly corresponds to TRBD1 (5 bases). Germline CDR1 and CDR2: SGHAT and FQNNGV. The CDR3 loop spans 19 amino acids. Trimming shortened V by 0 bases and J by 4 bases, and 24 bases separated the two germline ends. CDR3 protein: CASSLDPPSRQYSPETQYF. CDR3 sequence (DNA): TGTGCCAGCAGCTTAGATCCCCCAAGTAGACAGTACTCCCCAGAGACCCAGTACTTC.

Remarks on this clone: This sample also contains other DNA sequences that code for the same CDR3. The rearrangement joins TRBV5-1 to TRBJ2-7; 8 bases agree with TRBD1. Losses at the gene ends were 0 bases for V and 5 bases for J; bases not matched to a gene: 4. The CDR3 runs 14 residues. From germline, CDR1 is SGHRS and CDR2 YFSETQ. This CDR3 reads CASSLGQGAHEQYF. The CDR3 DNA follows: TGCGCCAGCAGCTTGGGTCAGGGGGCCCACGAGCAGTACTTC.

The chain couples TRBV11-2 to TRBJ2-2; possibly TRBD2 for D (5 bases). The length of the CDR3 is 14 residues. The V end lost 5 bases, the J end lost 5 bases, and 12 bases lay between the germline ends. Germline assignment: CDR1 SGHAT and CDR2 FQNNGV. CDR3 in DNA: TGTGCCAGCAGCCCAGTACTAGTTACCGGGGAGCTGTTTTTT. It specifies CASSPVLVTGELFF.

J is TRBJ2-2 and V is TRBV19; D perhaps matches TRBD2 (6 bases). The length of the CDR3 is 15 residues. Germline V lookup: CDR1 LNHDA, CDR2 SQIVND (reference sequence). V was cut by 5 bases and J by 2 bases, with 12 bases left in between. CDR3 in amino acids: CASSLGGRNTGELFF. The CDR3 region has the DNA TGTGCCAGTAGTCTGGGGGGAAGAAACACCGGGGAGCTGTTTTTT.

CDR3 coding DNA: TGTGCCAGCAGCTTAGGGGCAGGGGGGCAAGAGACCCAGTACTTC. Protein sequence: CASSLGAGGQETQYF. This rearrangement joins TRBV7-9 to TRBJ2-5; weak D call: TRBD1 (7 bases). The germline V gene encodes CDR1 SEHNR and CDR2 FQNEAQ (reference sequence). This CDR3 is built from 15 residues. Between the trimmed V and J ends, which lost 1 base and 2 bases, there was a span of 11 bases.

This clone was picked up a small number of times. The chain is built from TRBV6-6 and TRBJ2-7; 7 bases align to TRBD1. The CDR3 totals 13 residues. The ends lost 0 bases at V and 4 bases at J; junction bases unmatched: 0. Per germline, CDR1 MNHNY and CDR2 SVGAGI (reference sequence). The CDR3 bases are TGTGCCAGCAGTTACTCACAGGGGTACGAGCAGTACGTC. Protein: CASSYSQGYEQYV.

The chain joins TRBV4-3 to TRBJ2-1; weak D call: TRBD2 (5 bases). Deletions cut 1 base from V and 5 bases from J, with 6 bases between. Germline loops: CDR1 LGHNA, CDR2 YSLEER. The CDR3 extends over 13 amino acids. CDR3 sequence reads: CASSQALDNEQFF. The CDR3 DNA sequence: TGCGCCAGCAGCCAAGCACTAGACAATGAGCAGTTCTTC.

The chain uses TRBV5-1 and TRBJ2-6; D remains unclear. V was clipped by 0 bases and J by 4 bases, with 8 bases between them. Per germline, CDR1 SGHRS and CDR2 YFSETQ. This CDR3 is built from 15 residues. CDR3: CASSLVVAGANVLTF. CDR3 DNA sequence: TGCGCCAGCAGCTTGGTGGTAGCCGGGGCCAACGTCCTGACTTTC. Full variable domain (missing parts from reference TRBV5-1 and TRBJ2-6): KAGVTQTPRYLIKTRGQQVTLSCSPISGHRSVSWYQQTPGQGLQFLFEYFSETQRNKGNFPGRFSGRQFSNSRSEMNVSTLELGDSALYLCASSLVVAGANVLTFGAGSRLTVL.

This clone rates as medium-sized (0.01 to 0.1%). This rearrangement joins TRBV6-1 to TRBJ2-7, with D unclear. CDR3 length: 15 residues. The V gene's germline CDR1 is MNHNS and CDR2 SASEGT. V gave up 3 bases and J gave up 0 bases, with 12 bases separating them. The CDR3 region is CASSDSWGSSYEQYF. In nucleotides, the CDR3 is TGTGCCAGCAGTGACAGTTGGGGAAGCTCCTACGAGCAGTACTTC.

This chain joins TRBV7-9 and TRBJ1-6; no firm D call. V gave up 6 bases and J gave up 10 bases, with 13 bases separating them. Germline CDR1 SEHNR, CDR2 FQNEAQ (reference sequence). The CDR3 covers 13 residues. The CDR3 DNA follows: TGTGCCAGCAGTTCTGGAATTAACTCACCCCTCCACTTT. It is translated as CASSSGINSPLHF.

V gene TRBV6-1 combines with J gene TRBJ1-2, with TRBD1 as a possible D gene (6 bases). The CDR3 consists of 15 residues. V lost 7 bases and J 6 bases, leaving 21 bases between the germline ends. Germline CDR1 is MNHNS and CDR2 is SASEGT. Here the CDR3 reads CASNLAWGAQDGYTF. The CDR3 nucleotides are TGTGCCAGCAACTTGGCGTGGGGGGCGCAGGATGGCTACACCTTC.

The chain recombines TRBV25-1 with TRBJ2-2; no clear D. The CDR3 is 12 residues long. Germline CDR1 and CDR2: MGHDK and SYGVNS. V lost 5 bases and J 7 bases, leaving 8 bases between the germline ends. The CDR3 DNA reads as TGTGCCAGCAGTTGGGGTGTCGGGGAGCTGTTTTTT. Translation: CASSWGVGELFF.

The chain recombines TRBV5-1 with TRBJ1-1, with TRBD1 matching over 12 bases. The germline gives CDR1 SGHRS, CDR2 YFSETQ. V dropped 4 bases and J dropped 0; count of bases not matched to a gene: 10. This CDR3 has 18 amino acids. CDR3 in amino acids: CASSPGVGQGALNTEAFF. Written as DNA, the CDR3 is TGCGCCAGCAGCCCGGGGGTGGGACAGGGGGCCCTGAACACTGAAGCTTTCTTT. Together with reference TRBV5-1 and TRBJ1-1, the CDR3 gives the full variable domain: KAGVTQTPRYLIKTRGQQVTLSCSPISGHRSVSWYQQTPGQGLQFLFEYFSETQRNKGNFPGRFSGRQFSNSRSEMNVSTLELGDSALYLCASSPGVGQGALNTEAFFGQGTRLTVV.

The rearrangement joins TRBV29-1 to TRBJ2-7, with 7 bases aligning to TRBD1. The CDR3 covers 13 residues. The germline CDR1 and CDR2 sequences are SQVTM and ANQGSEA. V gave up 7 bases and J gave up 2 bases; unmatched junction bases: 8. This CDR3 reads CSAGWDSPYEQYF. The CDR3 coding sequence is TGCAGCGCCGGGTGGGACAGCCCCTACGAGCAGTACTTC.

Only a few counts were recorded for this clone. The chain has TRBV27 and TRBJ1-2; tentatively, D is TRBD1 (5 bases). The CDR3 runs 14 residues. The germline CDR1 and CDR2 sequences are MNHEY and SMNVEV (reference sequence). The V end lost 0 bases, the J end lost 6 bases, and 11 bases lay between the germline ends. This CDR3 is CASSLSWGGDGYTF. The DNA for the CDR3 is TGTGCCAGCAGTTTATCGTGGGGAGGGGATGGCTACACCTTC.

The J gene is TRBJ2-7, the V gene TRBV19; tentative D call: TRBD1 (6 bases). The ends were cut back, 6 bases at V and 2 bases at J, with 14 bases in the middle. In germline, CDR1 is LNHDA, CDR2 SQIVND (reference sequence). CDR3 length equals 14 residues. In DNA form, the CDR3 reads TGTGCCAGTAGGGGGGCCGAGGGGGCCTACGAGCAGTACTTC. Protein product: CASRGAEGAYEQYF.

This sequence joins TRBV2 and TRBJ1-3; no clear D gene. CDR3 length: 12 amino acids. The germline gives CDR1 SNHLY, CDR2 FYNNEI. V was pared by 7 bases and J by 9 bases, with 13 bases between. The CDR3 loop is CASNPSAGTIYF. The CDR3 DNA reads as TGTGCCAGCAACCCCTCGGCTGGCACCATATATTTT. Complete variable domain (other parts from reference TRBV2 and TRBJ1-3): EPEVTQTPSHQVTQMGQEVILRCVPISNHLYFYWYRQILGQKVEFLVSFYNNEISEKSEIFDDQFSVERPDGSNFTLKIRSTKLEDSAMYFCASNPSAGTIYFGEGSWLTVV.